The present entry profiles one T cell receptor beta chain with its context. This record comes from a study of blood T cell repertoires in COVID-19. Here immunoSEQ multiplex PCR was the method, and the copy in TCRdb shows in-frame clones only, minus some. The sample consists of 250,000 to 300,000 clones, about 85% of them appearing once. J lost 3 bases, V lost 2 bases, and 13 bases had no gene match. The V gene's germline CDR1 is ENHRY and CDR2 SYGVKD. The CDR3 runs 18 residues. The V and J genes are TRBV10-3 and TRBJ2-7, with TRBD1 identical over 10 bases. The TCR sequence derives from a man aged 18 to 29 with active or convalescent COVID-19. Source material: peripheral blood. CDR3 sequence: CAISENLGTGDNYYEQYF. Here the CDR3 DNA reads TGTGCCATCAGTGAGAATTTAGGGACAGGGGACAACTACTACGAGCAGTACTTC.